This TCR beta chain was sequenced for a study of cytomegalovirus exposure and HLA in healthy donors. The PCR contained 60 Vbeta and 13 Jbeta primers. The method was immunoSEQ multiplex PCR; TCRdb's version includes in-frame clones alone and lacks a portion of them. Found here are 120,000 to 150,000 clones, 60% to 80% of them singletons; the top ten hold approximately 0.9%. Specimen: PBMCs. The TCR originated in a man in his late teens or twenties in good health and CMV-seronegative.

CDR3 residues: CASSQAVQGDTEAFF. CDR3 DNA sequence: TGTGCCAGCAGCCAAGCAGTTCAGGGTGACACTGAAGCTTTCTTT. The chain uses TRBV4-2 and TRBJ1-1; D possibly corresponds to TRBD1 (5 bases). Trimming removed 1 base at V and 3 bases at J, with 12 bases between. Looked up from germline, CDR1 is LGHNA and CDR2 is YNFKEQ. The CDR3 runs to 15 residues.